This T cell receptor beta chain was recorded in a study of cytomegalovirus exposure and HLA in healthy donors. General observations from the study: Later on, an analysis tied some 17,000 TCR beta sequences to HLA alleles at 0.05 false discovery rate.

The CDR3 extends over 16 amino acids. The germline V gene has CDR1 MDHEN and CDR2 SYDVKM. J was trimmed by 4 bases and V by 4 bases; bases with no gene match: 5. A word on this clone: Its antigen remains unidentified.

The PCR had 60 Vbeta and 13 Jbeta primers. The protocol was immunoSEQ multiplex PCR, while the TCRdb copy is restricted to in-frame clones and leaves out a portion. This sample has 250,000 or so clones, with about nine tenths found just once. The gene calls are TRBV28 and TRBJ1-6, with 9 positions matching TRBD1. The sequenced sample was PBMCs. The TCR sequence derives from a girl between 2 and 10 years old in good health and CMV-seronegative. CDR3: CASSSDRGTYNSPLHF. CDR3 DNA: TGTGCCAGCAGTTCCGACAGGGGGACGTATAATTCACCCCTCCACTTT.